This is a list of T cell receptor beta chains from one sample in a study of neurological immune-mediated disorders. In TCRdb, the 5' RACE reads were re-called with MiXCR into one record per CDR3 protein. The sample includes about 66,000 distinct CDR3 sequences, approximately 5% of them seen just once. The sample was PBMCs. The source is a woman in her seventies with multiple sclerosis. Each CDR3 is given with its conserved first and last residue. D genes are given only for firm matches. Where a row states a size, it is once, few, many or the class of an expanded clone; other rows omit it.

J | V | size | D | CDR3 | DNA
TRBJ2-3 | TRBV12-3/TRBV12-4 | many | . | CASSGGTDTQYF | TGTGCCAGCAGTGGGGGTACAGATACGCAGTATTTT
TRBJ1-1 | TRBV7-2 | few | . | CASSLVHEGRRPEAFF | TGTGCCAGCAGCTTAGTACATGAGGGCAGAAGGCCTGAAGCTTTCTTT
TRBJ2-7 | TRBV7-3 | few | TRBD2 | CASSITGTSSYEQYF | TGTGCCAGCAGCATCACTGGGACTAGTTCCTACGAGCAGTACTTC
TRBJ2-3 | TRBV20-1 | many | . | CSVSGWDLDTQYF | TGCAGTGTCTCCGGGTGGGACCTTGATACGCAGTATTTT
TRBJ2-7 | TRBV19 | many | . | CASSWGAHEQYF | TGTGCCAGTAGTTGGGGGGCCCACGAGCAGTACTTC
TRBJ2-5 | TRBV5-1 | . | . | CASSLERQENQYF | TGCGCCAGCAGCTTGGAGCGCCAAGAGAACCAGTACTTC
TRBJ2-7 | TRBV7-9 | many | TRBD1 | CASSSMTGGYYEQYF | TGTGCCAGCAGCTCGATGACAGGGGGTTACTACGAGCAGTACTTC
TRBJ2-3 | TRBV7-9 | many | . | CASSSPRPSTDTQYF | TGTGCCAGCAGCTCCCCTCGGCCTAGCACAGATACGCAGTATTTT
TRBJ2-1 | TRBV20-1 | . | . | CSVSGSYNEQFF | TGCAGTGTGAGCGGCTCCTACAATGAGCAGTTCTTC
TRBJ1-3 | TRBV12-3/TRBV12-4 | many | . | CASSFSPTSGNTIYF | TGTGCCAGCAGTTTCTCCCCGACTTCTGGAAACACCATATATTTT
TRBJ2-1 | TRBV7-2 | many | . | CASSTGGPLGNEQFF | TGTGCCAGCAGCACTGGCGGCCCCTTGGGCAATGAGCAGTTCTTC
TRBJ2-1 | TRBV6-5 | many | TRBD2 | CASRAGTSGNNEQFF | TGTGCCAGCAGGGCCGGGACTAGCGGAAACAATGAGCAGTTCTTC
TRBJ1-1 | TRBV9 | many | TRBD1 | CASSPGTGSRTEAFF | TGTGCCAGCAGCCCTGGGACAGGATCCAGGACTGAAGCTTTCTTT
TRBJ1-5 | TRBV29-1 | many | . | CSVRLAGGNQPQHF | TGCAGCGTCCGCTTAGCAGGGGGCAATCAGCCCCAGCATTTT
TRBJ2-7 | TRBV4-1 | many | . | CASSPPLATHEQYF | TGCGCCAGCAGCCCCCCCCTAGCGACCCACGAGCAGTACTTC
TRBJ2-7 | TRBV6-2/TRBV6-3 | many | . | CASSRLHEQYF | TGTGCCAGCAGCCGCCTCCACGAGCAGTACTTC
TRBJ1-1 | TRBV20-1 | many | TRBD1 | CSVPTGGSGTEAFF | TGCAGTGTTCCCACAGGGGGCTCAGGCACTGAAGCTTTCTTT
TRBJ2-7 | TRBV7-9 | many | . | CASSPREVSNEQYF | TGTGCCAGCAGCCCCAGGGAGGTCAGCAACGAGCAGTACTTC
TRBJ2-3 | TRBV18 | many | TRBD2 | CASSPPSSGRADTQYF | TGTGCCAGCTCACCACCGTCTAGCGGGAGGGCAGATACGCAGTATTTT
TRBJ1-2 | TRBV7-2 | . | . | CASSLYIPNYGYTF | TGTGCCAGCAGCTTATATATACCTAACTATGGCTACACCTTC
TRBJ2-3 | TRBV20-1 | many | . | CSAVGTGEDTQYF | TGCAGTGCTGTGGGGACGGGAGAAGATACGCAGTATTTT
TRBJ2-1 | TRBV5-5 | many | TRBD2 | CASSHLSSGTYNEQFF | TGTGCCAGCAGCCATCTATCCAGCGGGACTTACAATGAGCAGTTCTTC
TRBJ2-1 | TRBV7-7 | medium-sized | TRBD1 | CASSPRGRYNEQFF | TGTGCCAGCAGCCCTAGGGGGCGGTACAATGAGCAGTTCTTC
TRBJ1-5 | TRBV6-1 | many | TRBD1 | CASSDLTGVIQPQHF | TGTGCCAGCAGTGATCTGACAGGGGTTATTCAGCCCCAGCATTTT
TRBJ1-3 | TRBV7-6 | many | . | CASSSGQSPGNTIYF | TGTGCCAGCAGCTCCGGACAGAGCCCTGGAAACACCATATATTTT
TRBJ2-7 | TRBV5-1 | few | TRBD1 | CASSLTGTASSYEQYF | TGCGCCAGCAGCTTGACCGGGACAGCGAGCTCCTACGAGCAGTACTTC
TRBJ2-1 | TRBV12-3/TRBV12-4 | many | . | CASSHPGGPDVNEQFF | TGTGCCAGCAGCCACCCAGGGGGGCCAGACGTAAATGAGCAGTTCTTC
TRBJ1-6 | TRBV20-1 | many | TRBD1 | CSARPTGGTYNSPLHF | TGCAGTGCTAGGCCCACAGGGGGGACCTATAATTCACCCCTCCACTTT
TRBJ2-1 | TRBV20-1 | few | TRBD2 | CSAREGLATYNEQFF | TGCAGTGCTAGGGAAGGACTAGCGACCTACAATGAGCAGTTCTTC